The 28 T cell receptor beta chains below were found in one sample sequenced in a study of blood T cell repertoires in COVID-19. Clones were sequenced by immunoSEQ multiplex PCR, and TCRdb holds only the in-frame ones, with some missing. The sample includes around 290,000 clones, around 90% of them seen just once. Sample: PBMCs or T cells enriched from blood (not recorded which). All receptors derive from a woman under 40 who had recovered from COVID-19.

The chain joins TRBV25-1 to TRBJ2-1; TRBD2 matches at 7 bases. Germline assignment: CDR1 MGHDK and CDR2 SYGVNS. The ends lost 6 bases at V and 4 bases at J; junction bases unmatched: 12. The CDR3 totals 16 residues. The DNA of the CDR3 is TGTGCCAGCAGCTTTCCCTCAGGGAGGGGATACAATGAGCAGTTCTTC. Its protein product is CASSFPSGRGYNEQFF. Supplemented by reference TRBV25-1 and TRBJ2-1, the full variable domain reads EADIYQTPRYLVIGTGKKITLECSQTMGHDKMYWYQQDPGMELHLIHYSYGVNSTEKGDLSSESTVSRIRTEHFPLTLESARPSHTSQYLCASSFPSGRGYNEQFFGPGTRLTVL.

The V and J genes are TRBV4-2 and TRBJ2-5, with TRBD2 matching over 11 bases. The CDR3 runs 16 residues. Trimming removed 4 bases from V and 3 bases from J; junction bases left unmatched: 7. CDR1 LGHNA and CDR2 YNFKEQ come from the germline V gene. Written as DNA, the CDR3 is TGTGCCAGCAGCCTTGGGCTAGCGGGAGGTGAAGAGACCCAGTACTTC. Its translation: CASSLGLAGGEETQYF.

The chain recombines TRBV15 with TRBJ2-7, with D possibly being TRBD2 (6 bases). Trimming removed 0 bases at V and 4 bases at J, with 13 bases between. There are 15 residues in the CDR3. Germline assignment: CDR1 LNHNV and CDR2 YYDKDF (reference sequence). The CDR3 nucleotides are TGTGCCACCAGCAGAGATATCCAGGGAGGTTACGAGCAGTACTTC. Encoded protein: CATSRDIQGGYEQYF.

The V and J genes are TRBV5-1 and TRBJ2-3; TRBD2 matches at 9 bases. V lost 2 bases and J lost 1; bases outside the gene matches: 11. The CDR3 is made up of 18 amino acids. The germline V gene has CDR1 SGHRS and CDR2 YFSETQ. The CDR3 DNA reads as TGCGCCAGCAGCTTTAGCGGGAGAGGTTGGAGTCGCACAGATACGCAGTATTTT. As protein: CASSFSGRGWSRTDTQYF.

This clone has only one observation. The chain carries TRBV5-4 and TRBJ1-1; TRBD1 matches 8 bases. V lost 0 bases to trimming and J lost 6 bases; unmatched junction nucleotides: 7. Germline V CDR1 and CDR2: SGHNT, YYREEE (reference sequence). This CDR3 region has 15 residues. CDR3 sequence reads: CASSLARTGLAEAFF. CDR3 in DNA: TGTGCCAGCAGCTTGGCGAGGACAGGGTTGGCTGAAGCTTTCTTT.

The chain has TRBV11-2 and TRBJ2-1; D ambiguous. CDR1 SGHAT and CDR2 FQNNGV come from the germline V gene. V lost 5 bases and J lost 7, with 12 bases in between. The CDR3 spans 13 residues. This CDR3 is CASSPVTRNEQFF. The DNA of the CDR3 is TGTGCCAGCAGCCCGGTCACGAGGAATGAGCAGTTCTTC. Full variable domain (remainder filled in from reference TRBV11-2 and TRBJ2-1): EAGVAQSPRYKIIEKRQSVAFWCNPISGHATLYWYQQILGQGPKLLIQFQNNGVVDDSQLPKDRFSAERLKGVDSTLKIQPAKLEDSAVYLCASSPVTRNEQFFGPGTRLTVL.

The gene calls are TRBV5-1 and TRBJ1-2; D call uncertain. The CDR3 has 13 residues. With 4 bases removed from V and 2 bases from J, the gap between germline ends came to 9 bases. CDR1 and CDR2 (germline): SGHRS, YFSETQ. CDR3 sequence reads: CASSPGENYGYTF. In DNA form, the CDR3 reads TGCGCCAGCAGCCCCGGAGAAAACTATGGCTACACCTTC.

The chain couples TRBV10-2 to TRBJ1-1; possible D gene TRBD1, 6 bases. Germline V lookup: CDR1 WSHSY, CDR2 SAAADI. This CDR3 region has 14 residues. The ends were cut back, 3 bases at V and 3 bases at J, with 11 bases in the middle. CDR3 sequence reads: CASSDIQGYTEAFF. In nucleotides, the CDR3 is TGCGCCAGCAGTGACATACAGGGCTACACTGAAGCTTTCTTT.

The chain recombines TRBV10-3 with TRBJ2-5; 14 nucleotides align to TRBD2. V shed 3 bases and J 1 base; nucleotides not matched to a gene: 7. The CDR3 extends over 18 amino acids. Germline-derived CDR1 and CDR2 are ENHRY and SYGVKD. This CDR3 reads CAISDSTSGRAGQETQYF. CDR3 nucleotides: TGTGCCATCAGTGATTCGACTAGCGGGAGGGCCGGCCAAGAGACCCAGTACTTC.

The rearrangement links TRBV29-1 to TRBJ1-1; D gene unclear. V lost 6 bases and J lost 4, with 18 bases in between. CDR1 is SQVTM and CDR2 is ANQGSEA in the germline V gene. CDR3 length equals 14 residues. CDR3 amino acids: CSVSGEGRGTEAFF. Written as DNA, the CDR3 is TGCAGCGTGAGCGGGGAGGGTCGGGGCACTGAAGCTTTCTTT.

The V call is TRBV27, the J call TRBJ2-1, with 11 bases fitting TRBD2. Germline trimming cut 5 bases from V and 9 bases from J; bases unmatched to any gene: 9. The CDR3 totals 15 residues. Per germline, CDR1 MNHEY and CDR2 SMNVEV (reference sequence). In DNA, the CDR3 is TGTGCCAGCAGTATAAATAGCGGGAGGGCCGCTGAGCAGTTCTTC. This sequence encodes CASSINSGRAAEQFF.

This clone has a handful of counts. The chain uses TRBV4-3 and TRBJ2-1; D possibly corresponds to TRBD2 (6 bases). The length of the CDR3 is 15 residues. V dropped 0 bases and J dropped 6 bases, with 12 bases sitting between them. Germline V lookup: CDR1 LGHNA, CDR2 YSLEER. Here the CDR3 reads CASSQDPLAFNEQFF. The CDR3 bases are TGCGCCAGCAGCCAAGATCCACTAGCCTTCAATGAGCAGTTCTTC.

This clone was observed a handful of times. The chain has TRBV7-6 and TRBJ1-1; the D is unclear. Germline CDR1 is SGHVS and CDR2 is FNYEAQ. The germline V and J ends were trimmed by 5 bases and 3 bases, with 16 bases remaining between them. CDR3 length: 15 amino acids. In DNA, the CDR3 is TGTGCCAGCAGCGGAGGGTACGGAGGGTACACTGAAGCTTTCTTT. It translates to CASSGGYGGYTEAFF.

This chain links TRBV20-1 with TRBJ2-6; TRBD1 matches at 8 bases. V dropped 3 bases and J dropped 0; count of bases not matched to a gene: 7. Germline CDR1 reads DFQATT; CDR2 reads SNEGSKA (reference sequence). The CDR3 extends over 17 amino acids. The CDR3 spells CSASRTGFRSGANVLTF. The CDR3 DNA reads as TGCAGTGCTAGTCGGACAGGGTTTCGCTCTGGGGCCAACGTCCTGACTTTC.

Concerning this clone: At the DNA level, this CDR3 is encoded by other sequences in the same sample as well. The V and J genes are TRBV28 and TRBJ1-5; 8 nucleotides agree with TRBD1. CDR1 MDHEN and CDR2 SYDVKM come from the germline V gene. The CDR3 contains 15 residues. V was clipped by 2 bases and J by 2 bases; unmatched bases: 2. DNA of the CDR3: TGTGCCAGCAGTTTAGGACAGGGTCGCAATCAGCCCCAGCATTTT. It yields the protein CASSLGQGRNQPQHF.

V and J are TRBV5-4 and TRBJ2-7; possible D gene TRBD2, 5 bases. This CDR3 comprises 13 residues. Germline CDR1 is SGHNT and CDR2 is YYREEE (reference sequence). V shed 4 bases and J shed 3 bases, with 11 bases lying between them. The CDR3 nucleotides are TGTGCCAGCAGCGGAGGACCAGACTACGAGCAGTACTTC. Its translation: CASSGGPDYEQYF.

This chain uses TRBV10-3 with TRBJ1-2; the match to TRBD1 covers 11 bases. The germline gives CDR1 ENHRY, CDR2 SYGVKD. After removal of 10 bases from V and 3 bases from J, the junction contained 4 bases not matched to a gene. There are 13 residues in the CDR3. CDR3 sequence reads: CASGQGADYGYTF. The CDR3 DNA sequence: TGTGCCAGCGGACAGGGGGCGGACTATGGCTACACCTTC.

This chain links TRBV7-2 with TRBJ2-3, with 9 nucleotides matching TRBD2. The CDR3 runs to 16 residues. Germline V gives CDR1 SGHTA, CDR2 FQGNSA. The trim removed 1 base at V and 4 bases at J, leaving 6 bases unmatched. DNA for the CDR3: TGTGCCAGCAGCTTAGGATTAGCGGGAGTAGCAGATACGCAGTATTTT. It yields the protein CASSLGLAGVADTQYF.

This sequence joins TRBV27 and TRBJ1-6; D is unclear. V lost 3 bases, J lost 4 bases, and 7 bases lay in between. The CDR3 length is 14 residues. Germline V gene data show CDR1 as MNHEY and CDR2 as SMNVEV (reference sequence). CDR3 loop: CASSFFQYNSPLHF. Here the CDR3 DNA reads TGTGCCAGCAGTTTTTTTCAGTATAATTCACCCCTCCACTTT.

Here the CDR3 DNA reads TGTGCCAGCAGCCAAGCTTGGAGAGCGGCAGTAGACAATGAGCAGTTCTTC. This translates into CASSQAWRAAVDNEQFF. The genes are TRBV4-2 and TRBJ2-1, with D maybe TRBD2 (5 bases). Trimming removed 1 base from V and 5 bases from J, with 18 bases in between. This CDR3 contains 17 residues. CDR1 and CDR2 from the germline V gene are LGHNA and YNFKEQ.

The V call is TRBV3-1 (or the pseudogene TRBV3-2), the J call TRBJ1-3; D ambiguous. V was cut by 3 bases and J by 4 bases, with 13 bases left in between. This CDR3 spans 15 amino acids. Germline CDR1 and CDR2: LGHDT and YNNKEL (reference sequence). CDR3 loop: CASSHLLEPGNTIYF. The DNA of the CDR3 is TGTGCCAGCAGCCACTTACTTGAGCCGGGAAACACCATATATTTT.

This chain links TRBV6-4 with TRBJ2-7, with D uncertain. Germline-derived CDR1 and CDR2 are MRHNA and SNTAGT. The V gene lost 0 bases and the J gene lost 3 bases, with 6 bases spanning the gap. This CDR3 has 13 residues. CDR3 in DNA: TGTGCCAGCAGTGACTCCTACCTCTACGAGCAGTACTTC. Translating it yields CASSDSYLYEQYF.

The rearrangement uses TRBV28 and TRBJ1-1; possible D gene TRBD1, 6 bases. CDR3 length equals 13 residues. V lost 6 bases and J lost 7, with 15 bases in between. Per the germline V gene, CDR1 is MDHEN and CDR2 is SYDVKM. The CDR3 bases are TGTGCCAGCAGGAACGGACAGCACGGTGAAGCTTTCTTT. This codes for CASRNGQHGEAFF.

The rearrangement uses TRBV7-9 and TRBJ1-1; 11 bases are a match to TRBD1. This CDR3 is 16 amino acids long. V was clipped by 4 bases and J by 3 bases; unmatched bases: 7. Germline values: CDR1 SEHNR, CDR2 FQNEAQ (reference sequence). CDR3 sequence (DNA): TGTGCCAGCAGCTCTTGGACAGGGGGCGCGGACACTGAAGCTTTCTTT. Protein product: CASSSWTGGADTEAFF. The whole variable domain, remainder taken from reference TRBV7-9 and TRBJ1-1, is DTGVSQNPRHKITKRGQNVTFRCDPISEHNRLYWYRQTLGQGPEFLTYFQNEAQLEKSRLLSDRFSAERPKGSFSTLEIQRTEQGDSAMYLCASSSWTGGADTEAFFGQGTRLTVV.

This clone was seen once. The V call is TRBV25-1, the J call TRBJ1-5; possible D gene TRBD1, 5 bases. V was trimmed by 4 bases and J by 0 bases, leaving 7 bases between them. Germline assignment: CDR1 MGHDK and CDR2 SYGVNS. CDR3 length: 14 amino acids. The chain's CDR3 is CASSVGDSNQPQHF. The CDR3 coding sequence is TGTGCCAGCAGTGTAGGGGATAGCAATCAGCCCCAGCATTTT.

This clone was counted a single time. The V and J genes are TRBV6-5 and TRBJ2-5; possible D gene TRBD2, 5 bases. V was trimmed by 6 bases and J by 5 bases, leaving 10 bases between them. There are 12 residues in the CDR3. Germline V gives CDR1 MNHEY, CDR2 SVGAGI. Here the CDR3 DNA reads TGTGCCAGCAGCAAGGGAGAGGAGACCCAGTACTTC. This sequence encodes CASSKGEETQYF.

V usage is TRBV2 and J usage is TRBJ2-7; D is perhaps TRBD1 (5 bases). V lost 5 bases and J lost 4, with 15 bases in between. Germline loops: CDR1 SNHLY, CDR2 FYNNEI. The CDR3 loop spans 14 amino acids. CDR3 amino acids: CASSPDSVGYEQYF. The CDR3 coding sequence is TGTGCCAGCAGTCCCGACAGCGTCGGTTACGAGCAGTACTTC.

The chain recombines TRBV19 with TRBJ2-1; 11 bases are a match to TRBD2. This CDR3 spans 16 amino acids. Germline values: CDR1 LNHDA, CDR2 SQIVND (reference sequence). J gave up 6 bases and V 5 bases, and 9 bases lay outside the gene matches. This chain's CDR3 is CASSSNPGLAANEQFF. The CDR3 region has the DNA TGTGCCAGTAGTTCCAACCCGGGACTAGCGGCCAATGAGCAGTTCTTC.